This T cell receptor (beta chain) was sequenced during a study of OX40 agonist ivuxolimab in advanced cancers. At the level of the study: Hepatocellular carcinoma, melanoma, renal cell or head and neck cancer was diagnosed in the dose-escalation patients. Three individuals attained partial responses, comprising one hepatocellular carcinoma case and two cutaneous melanoma cases.

Some clones are missing from TCRdb's copy, which holds only in-frame ones; the method was immunoSEQ multiplex PCR. In the table there are 90,000 to 95,000 clones, 80% to 85% of which are singletons. Losses at the gene ends were 3 bases for V and 5 bases for J; bases not matched to a gene: 17. The CDR3 loop spans 18 amino acids. Germline CDR1 MDHEN, CDR2 SYDVKM. Of note for this clone: The target antigen is unknown.

Overall study results and limits: The investigators did not determine what antigen specificity the expanded peripheral T cells had. CD4+ and CD8+ T cells in blood underwent clonal expansion by week 6 at 0.1 to 3.0 mg/kg.

The receptor was derived from an adult with an advanced solid tumor such as melanoma, head and neck, liver or kidney cancer. This material consisted of CD4+ or CD8+ T cells sorted from blood, taken in a trial of the OX40 agonist ivuxolimab. The rearrangement joins TRBV28 to TRBJ1-2; TRBD1 agrees at 8 bases. CDR3 loop: CASSFLGQARGGDYGYTF. The CDR3 nucleotides are TGTGCCAGCAGTTTCCTGGGACAGGCCCGGGGAGGTGATTATGGCTACACCTTC.